Listed below are T cell receptor beta chains from one sample, sequenced in a study of shared clonotypes between healthy human individuals. Generated by immunoSEQ multiplex PCR, the TCRdb table keeps only in-frame clones and is missing some. The table has hundreds of thousands of clones, roughly nine tenths seen once. The sequenced material came from naive CD8+ T cells sorted from blood. The source is a young man in good health. Both conserved end residues are trimmed from each CDR3. Fields, in order: V gene, CDR3 protein.

v_call: TRBV27; cdr3_aa: ASSRGNYGYT
v_call: TRBV6-5; cdr3_aa: ASRLWEGAHEQY
v_call: TRBV13; cdr3_aa: ASSLPRSGPSYEQY
v_call: TRBV6-1; cdr3_aa: ASSGTLRDIQY
v_call: TRBV7-9; cdr3_aa: ANSRMASRETQY
v_call: TRBV30; cdr3_aa: AWSELAGANEQF
v_call: TRBV4-1; cdr3_aa: ASSLTHPGLAGVNEQF
v_call: TRBV9; cdr3_aa: ASSAPGDAALSKNGYT
v_call: TRBV9; cdr3_aa: ASSGGTSLMGNEQF
v_call: TRBV7-9; cdr3_aa: ASSLRGDQQY
v_call: TRBV9; cdr3_aa: ASSLTGADTEAF
v_call: TRBV19; cdr3_aa: ASSSVTFNTQY
v_call: TRBV15; cdr3_aa: ATSRVGQEQY
v_call: TRBV4-2; cdr3_aa: ASSPPGDLRELF
v_call: TRBV6-1; cdr3_aa: ASSFGQRSTDTQY
v_call: TRBV13; cdr3_aa: ASSLGLAALSTDTQY
v_call: TRBV2; cdr3_aa: ASSDGRVAYEQY